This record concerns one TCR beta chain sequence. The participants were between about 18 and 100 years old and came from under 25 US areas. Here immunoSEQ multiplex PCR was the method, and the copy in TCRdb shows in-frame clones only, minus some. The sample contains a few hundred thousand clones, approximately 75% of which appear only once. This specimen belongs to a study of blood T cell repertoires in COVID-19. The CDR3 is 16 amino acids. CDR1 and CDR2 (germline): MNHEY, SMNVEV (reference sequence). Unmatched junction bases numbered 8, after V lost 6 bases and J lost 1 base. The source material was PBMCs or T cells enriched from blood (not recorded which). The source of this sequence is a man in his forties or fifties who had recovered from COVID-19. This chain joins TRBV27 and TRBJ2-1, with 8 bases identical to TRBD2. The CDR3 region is CASRSDGLASYNEQFF. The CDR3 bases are TGTGCCAGCAGAAGCGATGGACTAGCTTCCTACAATGAGCAGTTCTTC.